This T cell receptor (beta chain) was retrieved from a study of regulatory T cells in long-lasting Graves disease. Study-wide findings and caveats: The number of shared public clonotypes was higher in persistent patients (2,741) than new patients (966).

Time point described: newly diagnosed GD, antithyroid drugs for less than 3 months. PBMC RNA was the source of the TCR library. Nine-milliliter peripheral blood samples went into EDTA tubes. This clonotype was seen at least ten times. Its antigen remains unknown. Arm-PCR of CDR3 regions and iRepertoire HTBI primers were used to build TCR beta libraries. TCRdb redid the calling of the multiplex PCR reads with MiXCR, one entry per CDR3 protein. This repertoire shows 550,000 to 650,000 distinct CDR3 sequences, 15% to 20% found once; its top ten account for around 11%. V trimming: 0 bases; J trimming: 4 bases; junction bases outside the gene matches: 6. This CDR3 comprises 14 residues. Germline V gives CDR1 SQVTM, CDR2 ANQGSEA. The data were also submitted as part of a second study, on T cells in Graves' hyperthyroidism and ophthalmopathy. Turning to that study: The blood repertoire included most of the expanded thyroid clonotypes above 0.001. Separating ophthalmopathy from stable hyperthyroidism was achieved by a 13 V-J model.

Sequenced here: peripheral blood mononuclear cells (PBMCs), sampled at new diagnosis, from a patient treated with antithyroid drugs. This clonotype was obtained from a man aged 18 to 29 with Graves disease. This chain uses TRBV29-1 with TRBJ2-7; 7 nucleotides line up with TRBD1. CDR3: CSVEDLRGRYEQYF. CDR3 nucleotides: TGCAGCGTTGAAGATCTGAGGGGGCGATACGAGCAGTACTTC.